This is a list of T cell receptor beta chains from one sample in a study of Ad26.COV2.S vaccination and SARS-CoV-2 variants. Assay: immunoSEQ multiplex PCR; the TCRdb copy retains only in-frame clones and omits some. The sample contains about 380,000 clones, around four fifths of which appear only once. The sample in question was peripheral blood, obtained in a trial of Ad26.COV2.S vaccine versus placebo. Receptors originate from a person between 18 and 65 years old who received the Ad26.COV2.S COVID-19 vaccine or a placebo. CDR3s leave out the opening cysteine and the closing phenylalanine or tryptophan.

>TRBJ1-1|TRBV9
ASSVRGERTEAF
>TRBJ1-5|TRBV27
ASRGAGVSNQPQH
>TRBJ1-1|TRBV27
ASSYTGNTEAF
>TRBJ1-4|TRBV7-9
ASSLRNGQGEKLF
>TRBJ2-6|TRBV18
ASSWVSSGANVLT
>TRBJ2-1|TRBV10-3
AISGRNVNEQF
>TRBJ2-1|TRBV6-6
ASKSEASGSAEQF
>TRBJ2-5|TRBV9
ASSVGGPNQETQY
>TRBJ1-2|TRBV12-5
ASGFEWGASGYT
>TRBJ2-7|TRBV4-3
ASSQSLTYEQY
>TRBJ2-5|TRBV6-1
ASSELTGKETQY
>TRBJ1-6|TRBV5-1
ASTIMGYNSPLH
>TRBJ2-7|TRBV5-5
ASSFRSSYEQY
>TRBJ2-3|TRBV5-5
ASSSATDTQY
>TRBJ1-2|TRBV12-3/TRBV12-4
ASSQQGPNGYT
>TRBJ2-5|TRBV11-2
ASSFQTETQY
>TRBJ2-7|TRBV5-4
ASSLEGNSYEQY
>TRBJ2-7|TRBV27
ASSPQPEGLYEQY
>TRBJ2-1|TRBV12-5
ASGTGGDYNEQF
>TRBJ1-1|TRBV12-3/TRBV12-4
ASSSDFLPGAF
>TRBJ1-2|TRBV19
ASSRGQGAHYGYT
>TRBJ1-1|TRBV7-2
ASSSYPDFADTEAF
>TRBJ2-7|TRBV5-1
ASSLSTSPVYEQY
>TRBJ1-1|TRBV20-1
SASGNTEAF
>TRBJ1-6|TRBV5-1
ASSLVALASPLH
>TRBJ2-1|TRBV15
ATSREGRQGGNEQF
>TRBJ2-5|TRBV14
ASSSRRDRQETQY
>TRBJ1-2|TRBV5-5
ASSLGTGPLYGYT
>TRBJ1-6|TRBV18
ASSRGRESPLH
>TRBJ2-7|TRBV29-1
SVEGGTTYEQY
>TRBJ2-7|TRBV5-4
ASSFDRGNSYEQY
>TRBJ2-5|TRBV19
ASNPHAGGETQY
>TRBJ1-1|TRBV4-1
ASSQEKWGPGTEAF
>TRBJ2-7|TRBV19
ASSRAGRDYEQY
>TRBJ2-5|TRBV4-3
ASSQGLQGFTETQY
>TRBJ1-5|TRBV2
ATSSSTSNQPQH
>TRBJ1-1|TRBV27
ASSFQGTNTEAF
>TRBJ2-7|TRBV15
ATSRAPGSSYEQY
>TRBJ2-5|TRBV5-1
ASSRTTSGQETQY
>TRBJ1-3|TRBV3-1/TRBV3-2
ASSQEQAIY
>TRBJ1-4|TRBV4-1
ASSQVHVRTTELF
>TRBJ1-2|TRBV29-1
SVSTANYGYT
>TRBJ2-7|TRBV6-5
ASSYFRLSYEQY